Below, 2 T cell receptor beta chains from the same sample are listed, as sequenced in a study of vaccination effects on CD4 cells after COVID-19. The antigens for these receptors are not known. The protocol was immunoSEQ multiplex PCR, while the TCRdb copy is restricted to in-frame clones and leaves out a portion. The sample lists approximately 30,000 clones, approximately 82% seen once, with roughly 1.6% in the top ten. Antigen-specific CD4+ T cells were first expanded with viral peptide pools by the ViraFEST assay and only then sequenced. Researchers isolated CD4+ T cells once approximately ten days of culture had elapsed. Each participant was administered two doses of either the BNT162b2 or the mRNA-1273 vaccine. The sample was CD4+ T cells from PBMCs cultured with HCoV-NL63 spike peptides, taken after COVID-19 vaccination. These TCRs come from a human donor who received a COVID-19 vaccine. Some clones in this sample may be carry-over from other donors' samples.

The rearrangement uses TRBV19 and TRBJ1-4; D is unresolved. V gave up 7 bases and J gave up 0 bases, with 18 bases separating them. The CDR3 has 17 residues. Germline V lookup: CDR1 LNHDA, CDR2 SQIVND (reference sequence). CDR3 in amino acids: CASNNRGILATNEKLFF. The CDR3 coding sequence is TGTGCCAGTAACAACAGAGGGATTTTGGCAACTAATGAAAAACTGTTTTTT. Combining the CDR3 with reference TRBV19 and TRBJ1-4 gives the whole variable domain DGGITQSPKYLFRKEGQNVTLSCEQNLNHDAMYWYRQDPGQGLRLIYYSQIVNDFQKGDIAEGYSVSREKKESFPLTVTSAQKNPTAFYLCASNNRGILATNEKLFFGSGTQLSVL.

The chain couples TRBV5-4 to TRBJ2-1; tentatively, D is TRBD1 (6 bases). The CDR3 is 15 residues long. V dropped 5 bases and J dropped 5 bases, with 17 bases sitting between them. From germline, CDR1 is SGHNT and CDR2 YYREEE (reference sequence). CDR3: CASRITGSGNNEQFF. CDR3 bases: TGTGCCAGCAGGATAACAGGGTCGGGCAACAATGAGCAGTTCTTC.